This TCR beta chain stems from a study of beta chain features in type 1 diabetes. Study-level background: The patients were much like the healthy donors in age, gender and cell yields.

Germline lookup yields CDR1 SQVTM and CDR2 ANQGSEA. CDR3 size: 11 residues. Study-wide points: TCRB rearrangement may or may not be influenced by HLA type; here this remained unresolved. Type 1 diabetes patients showed fewer insertions and more deletions at VDJ junctions. Shorter TCRB CDR3s, moderately but significantly so, were found in Type 1 diabetes patients in all four CD4+ subsets.

This clone came up a few times. The antigen is undetermined. cDNA synthesis used the whole RNA isolate, giving expressed TCRB sequences. TCRdb keeps only in-frame clones here, not all; method: immunoSEQ multiplex PCR. The sample comprises over 150,000 clones, 8% to 9.5% of which are singletons, and approximately 0.54% rests with the top ten. The specimen sequenced was central memory CD4+ T cells from blood. This sequence joins TRBV29-1 and TRBJ1-2, with a tentative D call TRBD1 (6 bases). This receptor was identified in a woman under 30 with type 1 diabetes. CDR3 protein: CTLSQGDGYTF. DNA of the CDR3: TGCACCCTGTCACAGGGAGATGGCTACACCTTC.